Below are 8 T cell receptor beta chains sequenced from a single sample in a study of early T cells in non-severe SARS-CoV-2 infection. TCRdb re-analysed the 5' RACE reads in MiXCR, keeping a single row per CDR3 protein. The sample holds about 80,000 distinct CDR3 sequences, 5% seen once. Material: whole blood, obtained at baseline. All receptors come from an adult who was a healthcare worker with PCR-confirmed SARS-CoV-2 infection or an uninfected control (not recorded which).

This clonotype has a count of ten or more. The V call is TRBV20-1, the J call TRBJ1-5, with D hard to call. V dropped 6 bases and J dropped 2 bases, with 14 bases sitting between them. CDR1 and CDR2 from the germline V gene are DFQATT and SNEGSKA (reference sequence). This CDR3 has 14 amino acids. The CDR3 sequence: CSASGRKGNQPQHF. CDR3 sequence (DNA): TGCAGTGCCAGCGGGAGGAAGGGCAATCAGCCCCAGCATTTT.

There are many counts of this clonotype. The chain is built from TRBV7-6 and TRBJ2-1; 7 bases fit TRBD2. The germline CDR1 and CDR2 sequences are SGHVS and FNYEAQ. The CDR3 is made up of 13 amino acids. The trim removed 4 bases at V and 5 bases at J, leaving 2 bases unmatched. CDR3 residues: CASSSGTNNEQFF. CDR3 DNA: TGTGCCAGCAGCTCCGGGACTAACAATGAGCAGTTCTTC. Drawing the rest from reference TRBV7-6 and TRBJ2-1, the complete variable domain is GAGVSQSPRYKVTKRGQDVALRCDPISGHVSLYWYRQALGQGPEFLTYFNYEAQQDKSGLPNDRFSAERPEGSISTLTIQRTEQRDSAMYRCASSSGTNNEQFFGPGTRLTVL.

This clonotype was recorded at least ten times. The chain employs TRBV11-2 and TRBJ2-5, with 7 bases fitting TRBD2. This CDR3 is built from 13 residues. Losses at the gene ends were 7 bases for V and 1 base for J; bases not matched to a gene: 3. Germline V lookup: CDR1 SGHAT, CDR2 FQNNGV. In nucleotides, the CDR3 is TGTGCCAGCACAGGACTAGTCCAAGAGACCCAGTACTTC. Translated: CASTGLVQETQYF.

This clonotype was seen many times. V and J are TRBV6-1 and TRBJ2-2; 12 nucleotides line up with TRBD2. Looked up from germline, CDR1 is MNHNS and CDR2 is SASEGT. The CDR3 is 15 amino acids. CDR3 nucleotides: TGTGTCCTAGCGGGAGGGCTTTCGAACACCGGGGAGCTGTTTTTT. As protein: CVLAGGLSNTGELFF.

The chain couples TRBV4-1 to TRBJ2-3; 7 nucleotides align to TRBD2. Germline CDR1 is MGHRA and CDR2 is YSYEKL. There are 16 residues in the CDR3. Trimming took 4 bases from V and 4 from J; bases not matched to a gene: 11. The CDR3 nucleotides are TGCGCCAGCAGCCCCTCCCGCGGGAGTCCCCCAGATACGCAGTATTTT. Protein product: CASSPSRGSPPDTQYF.

This clonotype was found many times. The chain combines TRBV6-2 or TRBV6-3 with TRBJ1-5; D gene uncertain. The germline V gene has CDR1 MNHEY and CDR2 SVGEGT. V was trimmed by 5 bases and J by 3 bases, leaving 11 bases between them. The CDR3 is 14 amino acids. The CDR3, as DNA: TGTGCCAGCAGTACCGCGAATTACAATCAGCCCCAGCATTTT. Translation: CASSTANYNQPQHF.

The chain recombines TRBV28 with TRBJ2-2; possibly TRBD2 for D (7 bases). The CDR3 totals 16 residues. Germline CDR1 reads MDHEN; CDR2 reads SYDVKM. V was trimmed by 4 bases and J by 4 bases, leaving 16 bases between them. CDR3 sequence: CASSYMGGPRTGELFF. CDR3 bases: TGTGCCAGCAGTTATATGGGGGGGCCGCGCACCGGGGAGCTGTTTTTT.

This sequence joins TRBV9 and TRBJ1-4; possible D gene TRBD1, 5 bases. From germline, CDR1 is SGDLS and CDR2 YYNGEE. This CDR3 is 13 amino acids long. V gave up 4 bases and J gave up 7 bases, with 11 bases separating them. CDR3 loop: CASSFRQREKLFF. The CDR3 DNA sequence: TGTGCCAGCAGCTTCCGACAGCGTGAAAAACTGTTTTTT.